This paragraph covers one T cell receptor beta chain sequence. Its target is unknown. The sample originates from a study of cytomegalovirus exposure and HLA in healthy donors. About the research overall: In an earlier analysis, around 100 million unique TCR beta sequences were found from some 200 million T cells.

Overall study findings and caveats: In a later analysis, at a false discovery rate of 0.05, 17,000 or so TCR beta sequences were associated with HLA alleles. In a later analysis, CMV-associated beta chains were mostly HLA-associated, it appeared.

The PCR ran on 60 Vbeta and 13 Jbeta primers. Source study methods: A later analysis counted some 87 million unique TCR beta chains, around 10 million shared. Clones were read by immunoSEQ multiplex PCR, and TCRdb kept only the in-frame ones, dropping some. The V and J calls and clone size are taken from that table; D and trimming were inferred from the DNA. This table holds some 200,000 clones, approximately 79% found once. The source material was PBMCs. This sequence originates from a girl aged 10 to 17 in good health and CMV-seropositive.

This CDR3 reads CASSTDGVAGSRNTGELFF. DNA for the CDR3: TGTGCCAGTAGTACCGACGGGGTAGCGGGGAGCCGAAACACCGGGGAGCTGTTTTTT. This rearrangement joins TRBV19 to TRBJ2-2; 8 bases are shared with TRBD2. In germline, CDR1 is LNHDA, CDR2 SQIVND (reference sequence). The CDR3 has 19 amino acids. The V segment lost 4 bases and the J segment 2 bases; nucleotides outside the gene matches: 15. Based on the CDR3 plus reference TRBV19 and TRBJ2-2, the full variable domain is DGGITQSPKYLFRKEGQNVTLSCEQNLNHDAMYWYRQDPGQGLRLIYYSQIVNDFQKGDIAEGYSVSREKKESFPLTVTSAQKNPTAFYLCASSTDGVAGSRNTGELFFGEGSRLTVL.